The clone carrying this TCR beta chain was recorded many times. There were no patients who had received any treatment before thyroid surgery. TCRdb re-called clones from the PCR reads using MiXCR. The repertoire has approximately 12,000 clones, approximately 24% of them found once; the top ten carry approximately 59%. The source of the sample is a study of metastatic and nonmetastatic thyroid tumors. J lost 0 bases, V lost 3 bases, and 5 bases had no gene match. This CDR3 has 16 amino acids. The germline gives CDR1 SGHNT, CDR2 YYREEE (reference sequence). The V gene is TRBV5-4, the J gene TRBJ2-5; 10 bases agree with TRBD2. The specimen was blood. The TCR was taken from a male donor with papillary thyroid cancer or a benign thyroid nodule (not recorded which). Some clones in this sample may be carry-over from other donors' samples. This CDR3 reads CASSYQLAGYQETQYF. CDR3 sequence (DNA): TGTGCCAGCAGCTACCAACTAGCGGGGTACCAAGAGACCCAGTACTTC.